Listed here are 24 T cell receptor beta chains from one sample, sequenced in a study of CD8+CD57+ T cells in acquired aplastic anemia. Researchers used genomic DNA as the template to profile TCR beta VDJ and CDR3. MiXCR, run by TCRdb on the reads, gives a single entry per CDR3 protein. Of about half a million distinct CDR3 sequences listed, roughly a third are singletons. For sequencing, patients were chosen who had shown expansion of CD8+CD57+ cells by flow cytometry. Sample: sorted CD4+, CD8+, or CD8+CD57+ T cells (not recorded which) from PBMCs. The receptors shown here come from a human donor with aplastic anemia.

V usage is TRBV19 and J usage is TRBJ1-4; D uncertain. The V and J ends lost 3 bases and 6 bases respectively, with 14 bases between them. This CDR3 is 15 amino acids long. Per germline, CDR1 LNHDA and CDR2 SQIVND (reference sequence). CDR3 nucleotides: TGTGCCAGTAGTATCGACGCCGACCGACATGAAAAACTGTTTTTT. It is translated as CASSIDADRHEKLFF.

The CDR3 spells CASSQDYLAGTVRSYNEQFF. The CDR3 nucleotides are TGCGCCAGCAGCCAAGATTACCTAGCGGGAACCGTCCGTTCCTACAATGAGCAGTTCTTC. This rearrangement joins TRBV4-1 to TRBJ2-1, with 9 bases identical to TRBD2. The V segment lost 0 bases and the J segment 1 base; nucleotides outside the gene matches: 13. This CDR3 comprises 20 residues. Germline lookup yields CDR1 MGHRA and CDR2 YSYEKL.

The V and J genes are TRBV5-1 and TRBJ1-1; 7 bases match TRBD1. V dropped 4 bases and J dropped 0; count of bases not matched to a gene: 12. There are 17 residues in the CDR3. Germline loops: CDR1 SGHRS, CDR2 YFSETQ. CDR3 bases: TGCGCCAGCAGCCTGGAGGCAGGGGGGACGGTGAACACTGAAGCTTTCTTT. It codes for CASSLEAGGTVNTEAFF.

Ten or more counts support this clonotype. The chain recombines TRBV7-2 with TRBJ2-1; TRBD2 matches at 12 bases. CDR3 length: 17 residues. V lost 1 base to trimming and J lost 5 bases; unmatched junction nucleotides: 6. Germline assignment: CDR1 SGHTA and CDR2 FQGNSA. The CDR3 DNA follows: TGTGCCAGCAGCTTAGGCCAACGACTAGCGGGGGACAATGAGCAGTTCTTC. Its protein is CASSLGQRLAGDNEQFF.

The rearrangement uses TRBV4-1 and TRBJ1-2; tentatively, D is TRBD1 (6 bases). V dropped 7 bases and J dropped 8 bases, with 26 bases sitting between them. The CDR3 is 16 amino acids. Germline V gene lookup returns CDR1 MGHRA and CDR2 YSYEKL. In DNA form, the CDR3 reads TGCGCCAGCACGCCCCTGGACAGACCCGTTACATTCGGCTACACCTTC. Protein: CASTPLDRPVTFGYTF.

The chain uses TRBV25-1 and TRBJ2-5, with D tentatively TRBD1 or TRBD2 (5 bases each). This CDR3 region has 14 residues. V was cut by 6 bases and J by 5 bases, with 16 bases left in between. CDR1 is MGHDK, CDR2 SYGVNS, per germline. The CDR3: CASSRTRGAETQYF. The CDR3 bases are TGTGCCAGCAGCAGAACTAGGGGAGCTGAGACCCAGTACTTC.

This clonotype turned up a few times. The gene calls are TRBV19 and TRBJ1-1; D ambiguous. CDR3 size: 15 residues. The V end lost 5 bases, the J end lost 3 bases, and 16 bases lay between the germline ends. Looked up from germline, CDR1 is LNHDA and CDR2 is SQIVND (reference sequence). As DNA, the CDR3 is TGTGCCAGTAGTTCCCTGGGGAGCCTGGACACTGAAGCTTTCTTT. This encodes CASSSLGSLDTEAFF.

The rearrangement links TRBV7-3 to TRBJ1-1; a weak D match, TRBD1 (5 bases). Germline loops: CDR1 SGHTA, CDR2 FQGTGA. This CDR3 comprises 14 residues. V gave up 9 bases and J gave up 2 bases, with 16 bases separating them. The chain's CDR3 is CASKITRENTEAFF. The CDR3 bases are TGTGCCAGTAAGATCACCAGGGAAAACACTGAAGCTTTCTTT.

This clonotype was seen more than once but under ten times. DNA of the CDR3: TGCAGTGCTAGAGATGGGGGACCACAAGAGACCCAGTACTTC. It encodes CSARDGGPQETQYF. V gene TRBV20-1 combines with J gene TRBJ2-5, with D tentatively TRBD1 or TRBD2 (5 bases each). This CDR3 is 14 amino acids long. Germline V gene lookup returns CDR1 DFQATT and CDR2 SNEGSKA (reference sequence). Between the trimmed V and J ends, which lost 0 bases and 2 bases, there was a span of 10 bases.

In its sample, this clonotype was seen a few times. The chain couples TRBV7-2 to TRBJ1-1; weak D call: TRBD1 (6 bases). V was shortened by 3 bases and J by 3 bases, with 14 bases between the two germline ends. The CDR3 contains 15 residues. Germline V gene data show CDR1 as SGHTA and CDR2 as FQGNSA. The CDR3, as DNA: TGTGCCAGCAGCTTCGCAGGGGCACGCGACACTGAAGCTTTCTTT. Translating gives CASSFAGARDTEAFF. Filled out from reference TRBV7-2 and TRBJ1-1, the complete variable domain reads GAGVSQSPSNKVTEKGKDVELRCDPISGHTALYWYRQSLGQGLEFLIYFQGNSAPDKSGLPSDRFSAERTGGSVSTLTIQRTQQEDSAVYLCASSFAGARDTEAFFGQGTRLTVV.

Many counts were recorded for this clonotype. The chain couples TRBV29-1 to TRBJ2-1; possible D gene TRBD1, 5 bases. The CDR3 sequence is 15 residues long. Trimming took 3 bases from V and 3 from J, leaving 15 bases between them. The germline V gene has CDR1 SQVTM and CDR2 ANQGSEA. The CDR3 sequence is CSVEVGRVIYNEQFF. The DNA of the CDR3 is TGCAGCGTTGAGGTTGGCAGGGTAATCTACAATGAGCAGTTCTTC.

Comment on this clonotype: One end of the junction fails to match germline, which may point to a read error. The CDR3 region has the DNA TGCCGAGGGCAGAGGGATCAGCCCCAGCATTTT. Its translation is CRGQRDQPQHF. The chain joins TRBV11-3 to TRBJ1-5, with D unresolved. This CDR3 spans 11 amino acids. Germline CDR1 and CDR2: SGHNT and YENEEA. Combining the CDR3 with reference TRBV11-3 and TRBJ1-5 gives the whole variable domain EAGVVQSPRYKIIEKKQPVAFWCNPISGHNTLYWYLQNLGQGPELLIRYENEEAVDDSQLPKDRFSAERLKGVDSTLKIQPAELGDSAVYLCRGQRDQPQHFGDGTRLSIL.

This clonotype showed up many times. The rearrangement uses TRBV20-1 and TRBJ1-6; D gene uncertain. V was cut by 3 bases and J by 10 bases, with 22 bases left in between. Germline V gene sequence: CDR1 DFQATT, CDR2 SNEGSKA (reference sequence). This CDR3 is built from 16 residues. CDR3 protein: CSASPEVGARASPLHF. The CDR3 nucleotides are TGCAGTGCTAGCCCCGAGGTGGGTGCCCGTGCGTCACCCCTCCACTTT.

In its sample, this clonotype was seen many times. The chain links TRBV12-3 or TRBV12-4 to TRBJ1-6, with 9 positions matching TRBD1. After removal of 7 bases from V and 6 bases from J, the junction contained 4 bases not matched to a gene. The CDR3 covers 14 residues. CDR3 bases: TGTGCCAGCATAAGGACAGGGGTTAATTCACCCCTCCACTTT. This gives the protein CASIRTGVNSPLHF.

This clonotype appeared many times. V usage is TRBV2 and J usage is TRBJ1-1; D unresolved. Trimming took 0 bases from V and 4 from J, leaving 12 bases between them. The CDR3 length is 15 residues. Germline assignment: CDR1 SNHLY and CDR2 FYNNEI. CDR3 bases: TGTGCCAGCAGTGAAGCGGTACAGTTTCTCACTGAAGCTTTCTTT. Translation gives CASSEAVQFLTEAFF.

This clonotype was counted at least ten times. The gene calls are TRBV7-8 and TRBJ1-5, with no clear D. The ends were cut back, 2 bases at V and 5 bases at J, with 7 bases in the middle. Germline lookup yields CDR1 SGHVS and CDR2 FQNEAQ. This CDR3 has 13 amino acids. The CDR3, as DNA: TGTGCCAGCAGCTTATATCGCGATCAGCCCCAGCATTTT. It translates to CASSLYRDQPQHF.

CDR3 sequence reads: CASSDRQGNQPQHF. CDR3 DNA sequence: TGTGCCAGCAGTGACCGGCAGGGCAATCAGCCCCAGCATTTT. V and J are TRBV6-1 and TRBJ1-5; D call uncertain. V was cut by 3 bases and J by 2 bases, with 8 bases left in between. The germline CDR1 and CDR2 sequences are MNHNS and SASEGT. CDR3 length equals 14 residues.

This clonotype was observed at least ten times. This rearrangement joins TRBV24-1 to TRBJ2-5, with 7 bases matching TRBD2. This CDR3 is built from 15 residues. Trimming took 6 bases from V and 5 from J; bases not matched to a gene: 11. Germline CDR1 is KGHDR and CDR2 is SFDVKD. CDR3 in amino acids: CATSKTRESWETQYF. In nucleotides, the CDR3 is TGTGCCACCAGTAAAACGCGGGAGAGCTGGGAGACCCAGTACTTC.

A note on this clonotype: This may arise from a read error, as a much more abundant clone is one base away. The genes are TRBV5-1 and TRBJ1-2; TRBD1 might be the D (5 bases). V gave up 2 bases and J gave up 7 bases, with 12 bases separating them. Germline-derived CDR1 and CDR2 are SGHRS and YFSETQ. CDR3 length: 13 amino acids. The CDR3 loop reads CASSLGGAAGYTF. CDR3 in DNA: TGCGCCAGCAGCTTAGGAGGGGCGGCTGGCTACACCTTC.

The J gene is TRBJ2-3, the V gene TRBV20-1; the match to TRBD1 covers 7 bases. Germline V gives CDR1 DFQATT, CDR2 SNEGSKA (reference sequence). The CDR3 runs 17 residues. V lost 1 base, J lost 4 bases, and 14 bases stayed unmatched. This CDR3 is CSARGPRQGGGPDTQYF. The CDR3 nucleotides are TGCAGTGCTAGAGGCCCTCGACAGGGTGGGGGTCCAGATACGCAGTATTTT.

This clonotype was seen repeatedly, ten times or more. CDR3 loop: CASSSDSNTEAFF. The CDR3 DNA sequence: TGTGCCAGCAGCTCCGATTCGAACACTGAAGCTTTCTTT. V and J are TRBV7-3 and TRBJ1-1; no definite D call. V dropped 4 bases and J dropped 1 base, with 7 bases sitting between them. CDR3 length: 13 residues. Germline CDR1 is SGHTA and CDR2 is FQGTGA.

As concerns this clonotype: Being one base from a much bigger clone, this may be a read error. As DNA, the CDR3 is TGTGCCCACTCGGAACAAGGGGCGCTTGGCTACACCTTC. This translates into CAHSEQGALGYTF. This chain connects TRBV12-3 or TRBV12-4 to TRBJ1-2; maybe TRBD1 (5 bases). The CDR3 has 13 residues. V lost 11 bases, J lost 7 bases, and 20 bases lay in between.

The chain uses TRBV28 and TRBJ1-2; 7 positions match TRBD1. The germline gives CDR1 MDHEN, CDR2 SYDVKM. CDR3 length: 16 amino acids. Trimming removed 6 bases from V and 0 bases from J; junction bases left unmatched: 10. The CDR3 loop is CASRLPGQASNYGYTF. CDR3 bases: TGTGCCAGCAGGCTTCCCGGACAGGCCTCTAACTATGGCTACACCTTC.

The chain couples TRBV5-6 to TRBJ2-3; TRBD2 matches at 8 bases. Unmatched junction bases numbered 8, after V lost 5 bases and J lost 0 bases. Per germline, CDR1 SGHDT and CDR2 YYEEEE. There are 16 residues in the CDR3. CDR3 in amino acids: CASRSLSGTSTDTQYF. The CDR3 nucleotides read TGTGCCAGCAGATCCCTTAGCGGGACTAGCACAGATACGCAGTATTTT.